The 17 T cell receptor beta chains given below trace back to one sample, sequenced in a study of T cells in Graves' hyperthyroidism and ophthalmopathy. RNA transcripts yielded amplified TCR beta CDR3 regions. TCR CDR3 regions were first amplified by RT-PCR with HTBI primers. TCRdb re-derived calls from the multiplex PCR reads in MiXCR, one entry per CDR3 protein. The sample yields 640,000 or so distinct CDR3 sequences, 14% seen once. Source material: blood. These receptors were obtained from a woman in her late teens or twenties with Graves' ophthalmopathy.

This clonotype showed up many times. The chain recombines TRBV5-1 with TRBJ2-1; the D gene could be TRBD1 or TRBD2 (5 bases each). The CDR3 has 15 amino acids. Looked up from germline, CDR1 is SGHRS and CDR2 is YFSETQ. V lost 4 bases and J 0 bases, leaving 11 bases between the germline ends. As DNA, the CDR3 is TGCGCCAGCAGCGGGACGCCGAGCTCCTACAATGAGCAGTTCTTC. Translation: CASSGTPSSYNEQFF. The entire variable domain, with the rest obtained from reference TRBV5-1 and TRBJ2-1, is as follows: KAGVTQTPRYLIKTRGQQVTLSCSPISGHRSVSWYQQTPGQGLQFLFEYFSETQRNKGNFPGRFSGRQFSNSRSEMNVSTLELGDSALYLCASSGTPSSYNEQFFGPGTRLTVL.

Many counts were recorded for this clonotype. The chain carries TRBV10-3 and TRBJ2-5; D might be TRBD1 or TRBD2, each matching 5 bases. Germline CDR1 is ENHRY and CDR2 is SYGVKD. The CDR3 contains 15 residues. V was cut by 10 bases and J by 0 bases, with 18 bases left in between. The CDR3 reads CATLNPRGNQETQYF. CDR3 sequence (DNA): TGTGCCACACTCAATCCGAGGGGTAACCAAGAGACCCAGTACTTC.

There are many counts of this clonotype. The CDR3 region has the DNA TGTGCCAGCAGCTTTTCGCGGGAGGAGAATGAGCAGTTCTTC. Protein sequence: CASSFSREENEQFF. The rearrangement joins TRBV7-3 to TRBJ2-1, with 8 bases identical to TRBD2. This CDR3 has 14 residues. Germline V lookup: CDR1 SGHTA, CDR2 FQGTGA. The junction had 5 bases not matched to a gene; V was cut back by 3 bases and J by 7 bases.

The chain recombines TRBV30 with TRBJ1-1; D uncertain. CDR3 length equals 13 residues. Germline values: CDR1 GTSNPN, CDR2 SVGIG (reference sequence). Trimming stripped 2 bases from V and 5 bases from J, with 12 bases between. This CDR3 reads CAWSWVRGTEAFF. CDR3 DNA sequence: TGTGCCTGGAGTTGGGTTAGAGGGACTGAAGCTTTCTTT.

This clonotype was counted many times. The chain recombines TRBV7-3 with TRBJ2-3; D is unresolved. V was trimmed by 0 bases and J by 2 bases, leaving 3 bases between them. The CDR3 has 13 amino acids. Germline loops: CDR1 SGHTA, CDR2 FQGTGA. In DNA, the CDR3 is TGTGCCAGCAGCTTAACGGACACAGATACGCAGTATTTT. Translating it yields CASSLTDTDTQYF.

The V gene is TRBV7-3, the J gene TRBJ2-1; TRBD2 matches 14 bases. Trimming at V came to 5 bases and at J to 7 bases, leaving 13 bases not matched to a gene. The CDR3 totals 18 residues. CDR1 is SGHTA, CDR2 FQGTGA, per germline. The CDR3 DNA follows: TGTGCCAGCAGCCTAGGGGCAGGGGGACTAGCGGGAGCAAATGAGCAGTTCTTC. It is translated as CASSLGAGGLAGANEQFF.

This clonotype came up many times. The chain carries TRBV3-1 and TRBJ1-3; no firm D call. The germline CDR1 and CDR2 sequences are LGHDT and YNNKEL (reference sequence). CDR3 length equals 12 residues. V lost 6 bases and J 1 base, leaving 4 bases between the germline ends. The CDR3: CASRTSGNTIYF. CDR3 DNA sequence: TGTGCCAGCAGAACTTCTGGAAACACCATATATTTT.

This clonotype showed up many times. The chain uses TRBV27 and TRBJ1-1; D is uncertain. Per the germline V gene, CDR1 is MNHEY and CDR2 is SMNVEV (reference sequence). This CDR3 has 13 residues. V lost 6 bases to trimming and J lost 3 bases, with 11 bases between them. The CDR3 DNA reads as TGTGCCAGCAGACTTACACCCTACACTGAAGCTTTCTTT. It codes for CASRLTPYTEAFF.

The gene calls are TRBV2 and TRBJ1-1, with 9 bases identical to TRBD1. CDR1 and CDR2 (germline): SNHLY, FYNNEI. This CDR3 has 15 amino acids. V shed 3 bases and J 1 base; nucleotides not matched to a gene: 3. The CDR3 DNA follows: TGTGCCAGCAGTGACGGGACAGGGAGGAACACTGAAGCTTTCTTT. Its translation is CASSDGTGRNTEAFF. Based on the CDR3 plus reference TRBV2 and TRBJ1-1, the full variable domain is EPEVTQTPSHQVTQMGQEVILRCVPISNHLYFYWYRQILGQKVEFLVSFYNNEISEKSEIFDDQFSVERPDGSNFTLKIRSTKLEDSAMYFCASSDGTGRNTEAFFGQGTRLTVV.

This clonotype came up many times. The chain links TRBV6-1 to TRBJ1-1; no reliable D call. V lost 5 bases, J lost 0 bases, and 16 bases lay in between. The CDR3 is 16 amino acids. Germline assignment: CDR1 MNHNS and CDR2 SASEGT. This chain's CDR3 is CASSLHSGSLNTEAFF. The CDR3 DNA reads as TGTGCCAGCAGTTTACACTCAGGCAGCCTGAACACTGAAGCTTTCTTT.

This clonotype was recorded many times. A read error may produce the germline difference seen at one junction end. The chain joins TRBV12-3 or TRBV12-4 to TRBJ2-1; the D gene is possibly TRBD2 (5 bases). This CDR3 is 15 amino acids long. CDR3 nucleotide sequence: TGTGCCAGCACTTTAACCTCCGGGACCTACAATGAGCAGTTCTTC. Protein sequence: CASTLTSGTYNEQFF.

This chain connects TRBV7-9 to TRBJ2-5; tentative D call: TRBD2 (5 bases). This CDR3 is built from 21 residues. CDR1 is SEHNR and CDR2 is FQNEAQ in the germline V gene (reference sequence). V lost 3 bases to trimming and J lost 0 bases, with 29 bases between them. In nucleotides, the CDR3 is TGTGCCAGCAGCTTCCCTACAACCTTCGGACTCCCTAGAGGGTACCAAGAGACCCAGTACTTC. It translates to CASSFPTTFGLPRGYQETQYF.

The sample holds many counts of this clonotype. The chain links TRBV29-1 to TRBJ2-7, with 10 bases matching TRBD2. Germline V lookup: CDR1 SQVTM, CDR2 ANQGSEA. V was pared by 2 bases and J by 4 bases, with 5 bases of the junction left unmatched. This CDR3 is built from 14 residues. The CDR3 sequence: CSVEWPSGSYEQYF. The CDR3 DNA follows: TGCAGCGTTGAATGGCCTAGCGGGAGTTACGAGCAGTACTTC.

This chain uses TRBV6-2 or TRBV6-3 with TRBJ2-3; 12 nucleotides agree with TRBD2. The germline gives CDR1 MNHEY, CDR2 SVGEGT. The ends lost 5 bases at V and 4 bases at J; junction bases unmatched: 4. The CDR3 has 15 residues. The CDR3 DNA follows: TGTGCCAGCAGTCGACTAGCGGGAGCTGCAGATACGCAGTATTTT. Protein: CASSRLAGAADTQYF.

This clonotype was counted only a few times. V is TRBV6-2 or TRBV6-3 and J is TRBJ2-7; D may be TRBD1 (6 bases). The CDR3 loop spans 15 amino acids. Trimming removed 2 bases at V and 0 bases at J, with 11 bases between. Germline V lookup: CDR1 MNHEY, CDR2 SVGEGT. The DNA for the CDR3 is TGTGCCAGCAGTTACGCTACAGGGAGCTCCTACGAGCAGTACTTC. Amino acids: CASSYATGSSYEQYF.

In the case of this clonotype: This may arise from a read error, as a much more abundant clone is one base away. This chain links TRBV18 with TRBJ2-7; 9 bases are a match to TRBD1. The germline V gene has CDR1 KGHSH and CDR2 LQKENI. The length of the CDR3 is 14 residues. Losses at the gene ends were 3 bases for V and 3 bases for J; bases not matched to a gene: 3. The CDR3 DNA reads TGTGCCAGCTCACCCCTGACAGGGGGCTACGAGCAGTACTTC. Translating gives CASSPLTGGYEQYF.

This clonotype has ten or more counts. The chain employs TRBV28 and TRBJ2-2; possibly TRBD2 for D (7 bases). CDR1 MDHEN and CDR2 SYDVKM come from the germline V gene. V shed 2 bases and J shed 7 bases, with 11 bases lying between them. The CDR3 runs 14 residues. CDR3 in amino acids: CASSLGGAGGELFF. The DNA of the CDR3 is TGTGCCAGCAGTTTAGGGGGGGCCGGCGGGGAGCTGTTTTTT. The entire variable domain, with the rest obtained from reference TRBV28 and TRBJ2-2, is as follows: DVKVTQSSRYLVKRTGEKVFLECVQDMDHENMFWYRQDPGLGLRLIYFSYDVKMKEKGDIPEGYSVSREKKERFSLILESASTNQTSMYLCASSLGGAGGELFFGEGSRLTVL.